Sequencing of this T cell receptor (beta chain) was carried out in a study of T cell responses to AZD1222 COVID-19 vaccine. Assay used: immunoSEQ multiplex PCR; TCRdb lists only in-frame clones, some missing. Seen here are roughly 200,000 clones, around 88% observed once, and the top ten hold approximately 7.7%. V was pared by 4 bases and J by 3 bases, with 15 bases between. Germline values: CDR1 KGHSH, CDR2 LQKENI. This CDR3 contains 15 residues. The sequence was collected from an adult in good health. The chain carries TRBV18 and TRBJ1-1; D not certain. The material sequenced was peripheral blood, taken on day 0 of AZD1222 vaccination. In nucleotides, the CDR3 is TGTGCCAGCTCACGTGGTGGCAGAACCTACACTGAAGCTTTCTTT. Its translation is CASSRGGRTYTEAFF.